The T cell receptor (beta chain) described here comes from a study of OX40 agonist ivuxolimab in advanced cancers. With regard to the full study: Ivuxolimab was a fully human IgG2 agonistic monoclonal antibody targeting the costimulatory receptor OX40 (CD134). The monotherapy dose-escalation portion (N of about 50 patients) of the phase I ivuxolimab trial is reported in the paper. Among the roughly 52 dose-escalation patients, about 19 had hepatocellular carcinoma, roughly 15 melanoma, 9 renal cell carcinoma and 9 head and neck cancer. Partial responses were achieved by three dose-escalation patients, of whom one had hepatocellular carcinoma and two had cutaneous melanoma. Intravenous ivuxolimab was administered to patients every 2 weeks at six dose levels: 0.01, 0.1, 0.3, 1.5, 3 and 10 mg/kg. Patients were allowed to have had prior anti-PD-1, anti-PD-L1 or anti-CTLA-4 therapy, and roughly 40% of the dose-escalation patients had previously received checkpoint inhibitors. The dose-escalation cohort was 82.7% male with a mean age of approximately 60 years, ranging from roughly 23 to 85. Peripheral TCRbeta sequencing was intended to test whether TCR sequence diversity was altered and clonal T-cell expansion was caused by ivuxolimab. Study-wide findings and limitations: At doses of 0.1 to 3.0 mg/kg, clonal expansion of both CD4+ and CD8+ T cells in blood was seen between baseline and week 6. The antigen specificity of the clonally expanded peripheral T cells was not determined. On average, CD8+ T cells showed more expanded clones than CD4+ T cells after ivuxolimab. Low levels of normalized T-cell clonal expansion were also shown by some nonresponding patients. In partial responders in the 0.1-3.0 mg/kg groups, normalized peripheral clonal expansion was found to be among the lowest, especially among CD8+ T cells.

Turning to this clone: This clone's antigen is unknown. No clone much larger than this one lies a single base away; base qualities are absent.

For sequencing of the TCRbeta CDR3 region, genomic DNA was extracted from the sorted cells. The immunoSEQ Assay was used to sequence the TCRbeta CDR3 regions. TCRdb retrieved this table from immuneACCESS and kept in-frame rearrangements only. Not all clones are present; in checked studies, unresolved V genes account for under half, and no reason is known for the remainder. Here the sample has fewer than 50,000 clones; 85% to 95% occur a single time. The ten largest clones represent 13% to 15% of the sample. The trial excluded patients who had a history of autoimmune disease or were on systemic immunosuppression. In every dose cohort, peripheral blood was drawn for TCR sequencing at baseline, cycle 4 day 1, and cycle 7 day 1. Samples were obtained from an open-label, multicenter, first-in-human phase I dose-escalation trial of ivuxolimab. Adults with locally advanced or metastatic melanoma, renal cell, hepatocellular, or head and neck squamous cell carcinoma were enrolled in the trial. Before TCR sequencing, CD4+ T cells and CD8+ T cells were sorted from peripheral blood as separate populations.

V is clipped by 4 bases and J by 5 bases, and the sequence between their germline boundaries is 8 bases long. Reading from cysteine to phenylalanine, the CDR3 counts 13 amino acids. The read is trimmed to its CDR3 DNA, 39 bases read in frame from base 1. Based on the germline V gene (reference sequence), the CDR1 and CDR2 sequences are LNHDA and SQIVND. The rearrangement joined TRBV19 to TRBJ2-2; the D gene identity is not certain. Sample: CD4+ or CD8+ T cells sorted from blood, taken in a trial of the OX40 agonist ivuxolimab. This TCR was recovered from an adult with an advanced solid tumor such as melanoma, head and neck, liver or kidney cancer. The nucleotide sequence is given as TGTGCCAGTAGTAGGGGTAATACCGGGGAGCTGTTTTTT. This codes for CASSRGNTGELFF.